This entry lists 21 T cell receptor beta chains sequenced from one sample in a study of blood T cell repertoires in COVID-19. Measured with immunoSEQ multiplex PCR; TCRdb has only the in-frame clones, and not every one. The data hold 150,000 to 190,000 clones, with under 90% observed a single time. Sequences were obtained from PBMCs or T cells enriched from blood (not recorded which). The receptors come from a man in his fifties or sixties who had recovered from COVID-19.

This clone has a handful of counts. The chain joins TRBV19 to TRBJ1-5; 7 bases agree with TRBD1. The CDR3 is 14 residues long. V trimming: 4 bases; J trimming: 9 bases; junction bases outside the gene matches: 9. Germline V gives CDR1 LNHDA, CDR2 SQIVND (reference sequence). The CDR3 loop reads CASSTDRERGPQHF. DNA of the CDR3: TGTGCCAGTAGTACCGACAGGGAGCGAGGGCCCCAGCATTTT.

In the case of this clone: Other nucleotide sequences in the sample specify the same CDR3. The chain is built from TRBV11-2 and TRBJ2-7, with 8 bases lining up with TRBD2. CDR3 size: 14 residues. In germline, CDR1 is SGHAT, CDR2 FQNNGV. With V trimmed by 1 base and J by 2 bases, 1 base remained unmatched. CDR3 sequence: CASSLAGGAYEQYF. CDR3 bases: TGTGCCAGCAGCTTAGCGGGGGGGGCCTACGAGCAGTACTTC.

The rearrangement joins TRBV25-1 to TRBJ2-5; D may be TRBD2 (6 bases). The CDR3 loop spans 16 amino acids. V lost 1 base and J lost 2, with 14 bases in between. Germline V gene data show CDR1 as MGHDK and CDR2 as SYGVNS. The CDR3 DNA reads TGTGCCAGCAGTGAATTGGCTTGGGGACTTCAAGAGACCCAGTACTTC. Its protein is CASSELAWGLQETQYF.

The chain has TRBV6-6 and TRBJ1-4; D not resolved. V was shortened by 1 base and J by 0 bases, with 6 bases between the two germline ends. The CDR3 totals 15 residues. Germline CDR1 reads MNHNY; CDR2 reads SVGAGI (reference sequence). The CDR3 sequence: CASSYWSATNEKLFF. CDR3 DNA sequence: TGTGCCAGCAGTTACTGGTCAGCAACTAATGAAAAACTGTTTTTT.

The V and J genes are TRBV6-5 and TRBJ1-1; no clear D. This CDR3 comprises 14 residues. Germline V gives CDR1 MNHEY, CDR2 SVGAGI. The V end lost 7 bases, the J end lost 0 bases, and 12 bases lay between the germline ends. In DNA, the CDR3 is TGTGCCAGCACCCCCAACCGGTTGAACACTGAAGCTTTCTTT. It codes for CASTPNRLNTEAFF.

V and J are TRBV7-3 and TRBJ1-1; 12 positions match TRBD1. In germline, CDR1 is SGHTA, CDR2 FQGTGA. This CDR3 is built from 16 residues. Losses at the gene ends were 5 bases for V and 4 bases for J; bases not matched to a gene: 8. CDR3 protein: CASSPGTGGAGTEAFF. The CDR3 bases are TGTGCCAGCAGCCCGGGGACAGGGGGCGCGGGCACTGAAGCTTTCTTT.

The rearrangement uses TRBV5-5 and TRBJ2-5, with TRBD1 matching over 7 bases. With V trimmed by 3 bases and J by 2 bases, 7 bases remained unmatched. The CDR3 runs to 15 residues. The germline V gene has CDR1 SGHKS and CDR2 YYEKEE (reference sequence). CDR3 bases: TGTGCCAGCAGCTCCCGACAGGGCGTACAAGAGACCCAGTACTTC. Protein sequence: CASSSRQGVQETQYF. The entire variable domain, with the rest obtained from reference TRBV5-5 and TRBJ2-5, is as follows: DAGVTQSPTHLIKTRGQQVTLRCSPISGHKSVSWYQQVLGQGPQFIFQYYEKEERGRGNFPDRFSARQFPNYSSELNVNALLLGDSALYLCASSSRQGVQETQYFGPGTRLLVL.

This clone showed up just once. The CDR3 sequence is CASSRQGNTDTQYF. DNA of the CDR3: TGTGCCAGCTCCCGACAGGGGAACACAGATACGCAGTATTTT. The gene calls are TRBV18 and TRBJ2-3; 8 positions agree with TRBD1. Germline CDR1 and CDR2: KGHSH and LQKENI. The CDR3 extends over 14 amino acids. V gave up 6 bases and J gave up 2 bases; unmatched junction bases: 4.

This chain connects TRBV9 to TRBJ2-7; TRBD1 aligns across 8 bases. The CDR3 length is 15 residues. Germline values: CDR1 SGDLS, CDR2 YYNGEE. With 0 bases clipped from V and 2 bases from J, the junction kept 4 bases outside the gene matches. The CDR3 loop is CASSVEDRVPYEQYF. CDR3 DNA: TGTGCCAGCAGCGTAGAGGACAGGGTCCCCTACGAGCAGTACTTC.

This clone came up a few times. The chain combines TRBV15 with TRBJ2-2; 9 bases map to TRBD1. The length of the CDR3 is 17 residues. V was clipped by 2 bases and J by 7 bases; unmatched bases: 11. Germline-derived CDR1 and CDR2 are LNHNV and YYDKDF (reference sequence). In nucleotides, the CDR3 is TGTGCCACCAGCAGAAATCGTCCGGGACAGGGAGGCGGGGAGCTGTTTTTT. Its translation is CATSRNRPGQGGGELFF.

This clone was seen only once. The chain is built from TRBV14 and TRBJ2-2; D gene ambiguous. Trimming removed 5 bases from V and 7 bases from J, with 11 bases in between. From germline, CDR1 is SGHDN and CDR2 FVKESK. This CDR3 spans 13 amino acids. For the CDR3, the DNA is TGTGCCAGCAGCATTCTGGCAAACGGGGAGCTGTTTTTT. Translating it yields CASSILANGELFF.

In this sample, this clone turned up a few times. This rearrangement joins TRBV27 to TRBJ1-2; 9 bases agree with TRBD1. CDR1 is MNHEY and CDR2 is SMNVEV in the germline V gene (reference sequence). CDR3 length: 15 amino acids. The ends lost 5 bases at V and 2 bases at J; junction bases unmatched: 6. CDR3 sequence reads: CASSPGDRVNYGYTF. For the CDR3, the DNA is TGTGCCAGCAGTCCCGGGGACAGGGTAAACTATGGCTACACCTTC.

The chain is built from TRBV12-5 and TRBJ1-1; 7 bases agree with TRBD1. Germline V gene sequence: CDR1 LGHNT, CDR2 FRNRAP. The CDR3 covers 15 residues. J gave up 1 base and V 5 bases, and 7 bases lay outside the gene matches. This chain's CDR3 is CASGQTGWGNTEAFF. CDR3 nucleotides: TGTGCTAGTGGTCAGACAGGGTGGGGGAACACTGAAGCTTTCTTT.

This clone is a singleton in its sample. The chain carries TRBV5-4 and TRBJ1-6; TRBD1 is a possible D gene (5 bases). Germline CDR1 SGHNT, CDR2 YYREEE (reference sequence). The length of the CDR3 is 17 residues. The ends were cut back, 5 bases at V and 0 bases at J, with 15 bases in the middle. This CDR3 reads CASRPGPVSSYNSPLHF. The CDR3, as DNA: TGTGCCAGCAGGCCAGGGCCTGTAAGCTCCTATAATTCACCCCTCCACTTT.

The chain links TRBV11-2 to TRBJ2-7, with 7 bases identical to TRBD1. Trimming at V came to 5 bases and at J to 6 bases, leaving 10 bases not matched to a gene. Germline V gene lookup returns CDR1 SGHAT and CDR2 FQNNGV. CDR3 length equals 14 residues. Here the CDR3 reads CASSTDRVGVEQYF. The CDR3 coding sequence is TGTGCCAGCAGCACAGACAGGGTGGGAGTCGAGCAGTACTTC.

The CDR3 DNA is TGTGCCATCAGTGAGTCGAAGGTGGCGGCCGACGAGCAGTACTTC. It translates to CAISESKVAADEQYF. The chain carries TRBV10-3 and TRBJ2-7; D is ambiguous. The CDR3 has 15 residues. Trimming stripped 0 bases from V and 5 bases from J, with 14 bases between. CDR1 is ENHRY, CDR2 SYGVKD, per germline.

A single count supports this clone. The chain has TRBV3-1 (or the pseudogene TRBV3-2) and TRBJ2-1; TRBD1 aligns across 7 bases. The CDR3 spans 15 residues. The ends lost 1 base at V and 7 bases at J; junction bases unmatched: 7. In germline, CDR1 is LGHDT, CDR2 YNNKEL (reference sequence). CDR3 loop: CASSQGIGGQNEQFF. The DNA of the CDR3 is TGTGCCAGCAGCCAAGGGATAGGGGGACAGAATGAGCAGTTCTTC.

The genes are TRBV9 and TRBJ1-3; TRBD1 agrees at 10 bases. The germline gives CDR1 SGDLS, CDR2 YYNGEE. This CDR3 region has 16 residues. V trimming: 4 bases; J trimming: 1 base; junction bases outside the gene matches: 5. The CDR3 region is CASSRRQGASGNTIYF. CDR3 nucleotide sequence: TGTGCCAGCAGCAGACGACAGGGGGCATCTGGAAACACCATATATTTT. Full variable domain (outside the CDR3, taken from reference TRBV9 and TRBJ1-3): DSGVTQTPKHLITATGQRVTLRCSPRSGDLSVYWYQQSLDQGLQFLIQYYNGEERAKGNILERFSAQQFPDLHSELNLSSLELGDSALYFCASSRRQGASGNTIYFGEGSWLTVV.

The CDR3 bases are TGTGCCAGCAGCTCGGGGACAGGAGACATTCAGTACTTC. This gives the protein CASSSGTGDIQYF. The J gene is TRBJ2-4, the V gene TRBV7-3, with 8 bases fitting TRBD1. The V and J ends lost 4 bases and 8 bases, in that order; junction bases with no gene match: 4. The CDR3 loop spans 13 amino acids. Germline loops: CDR1 SGHTA, CDR2 FQGTGA. The whole variable domain, filled in from reference TRBV7-3 and TRBJ2-4, reads GAGVSQTPSNKVTEKGKYVELRCDPISGHTALYWYRQSLGQGPEFLIYFQGTGAADDSGLPNDRFFAVRPEGSVSTLKIQRTERGDSAVYLCASSSGTGDIQYFGAGTRLSVL.

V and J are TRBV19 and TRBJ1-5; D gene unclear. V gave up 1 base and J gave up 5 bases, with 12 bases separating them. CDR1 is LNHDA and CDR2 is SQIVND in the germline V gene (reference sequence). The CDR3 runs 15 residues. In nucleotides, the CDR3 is TGTGCCAGTAGTATAGGACGGGAACTCTATCAGCCCCAGCATTTT. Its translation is CASSIGRELYQPQHF.

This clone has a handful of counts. In DNA form, the CDR3 reads TGTGCCAGCAGCCAAGTGAGCGAAGCCAAAAACATTCAGTACTTC. It codes for CASSQVSEAKNIQYF. V is TRBV7-9 and J is TRBJ2-4; D call uncertain. The CDR3 is 15 amino acids. Trimming took 5 bases from V and 0 from J, leaving 11 bases between them. The V gene's germline CDR1 is SEHNR and CDR2 FQNEAQ (reference sequence).